This TCR beta chain was captured by sequencing in a study of CD8 T cells in Susac syndrome. About the study: Active disease was present in roughly 6 of the sequenced Susac syndrome patients, and remission in eight.

The RNA input was roughly 0.45 to 1 ug, and it was reverse transcribed with random hexamers. An immunoSEQ multiplex PCR amplified TCR beta CDR3 over 54 Vbeta and 13 Jbeta. MiXCR was run by TCRdb on the immunoSEQ multiplex PCR reads, yielding one entry per CDR3 protein. Of around 200,000 distinct CDR3 sequences listed, around 93% are singletons. TCR beta from blood CD8+ and CD4+ T cells was sequenced. Negative isolation was used for CD8+ and CD4+ T cells and FACS enrichment for TEMRA cells. The TCR comes from a human donor with Susac syndrome. Sequencing was done on a sample of CD8+ T cells from PBMCs.

The CDR3: CASSLRGHEQFF. For the CDR3, the DNA is TGTGCCAGCAGTTTAAGGGGGCATGAGCAGTTCTTC. The chain couples TRBV27 to TRBJ2-1; TRBD1 matches 7 bases. The V gene's germline CDR1 is MNHEY and CDR2 SMNVEV (reference sequence). This CDR3 region has 12 residues. V gave up 2 bases and J gave up 8 bases; unmatched junction bases: 0.